In its sample, the clone carrying this T cell receptor beta chain was seen a few times. From germline, CDR1 is SSHAT and CDR2 FNYEAQ (reference sequence). The length of the CDR3 is 16 residues. The ends lost 5 bases at V and 6 bases at J; junction bases unmatched: 10. This record comes from a study of blood T cells in healthy people across ages. Then a second PCR, running about 6 to 11 cycles, was carried out with a sample-barcoded 5' primer and a J-beta primer mix. Each cDNA was tagged by a template-switch adaptor containing 12 random nucleotides. From the 5' RACE reads, TCRdb called clonotypes with MiXCR, one entry per CDR3 protein. The sample lists 1.5 million to 2 million distinct CDR3 sequences; 25% to 30% were seen once.

This receptor was taken from a woman between 25 and 40 years old in good health. The chain carries TRBV7-7 and TRBJ2-2; TRBD1 agrees at 9 bases. Sequenced sample: blood. The CDR3 bases are TGTGCCAGCAGCCTTACAATACAGGGGGCCTCCGGGGAGCTGTTTTTT. Protein product: CASSLTIQGASGELFF.